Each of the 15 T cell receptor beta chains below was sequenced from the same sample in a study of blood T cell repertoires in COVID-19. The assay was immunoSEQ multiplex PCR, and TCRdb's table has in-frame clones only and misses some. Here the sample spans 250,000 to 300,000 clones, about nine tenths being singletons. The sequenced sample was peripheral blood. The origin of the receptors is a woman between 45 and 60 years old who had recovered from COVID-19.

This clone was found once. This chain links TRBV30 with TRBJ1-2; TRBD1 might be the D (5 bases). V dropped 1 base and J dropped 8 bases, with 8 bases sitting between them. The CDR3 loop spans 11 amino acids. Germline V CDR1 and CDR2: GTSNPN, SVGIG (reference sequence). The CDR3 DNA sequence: TGTGCCTGGAGTGGATGGGGCGGCTACACCTTC. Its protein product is CAWSGWGGYTF. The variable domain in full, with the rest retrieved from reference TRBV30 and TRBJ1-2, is SQTIHQWPATLVQPVGSPLSLECTVEGTSNPNLYWYRQAAGRGLQLLFYSVGIGQISSEVPQNLSASRPQDRQFILSSKKLLLSDSGFYLCAWSGWGGYTFGSGTRLTVV.

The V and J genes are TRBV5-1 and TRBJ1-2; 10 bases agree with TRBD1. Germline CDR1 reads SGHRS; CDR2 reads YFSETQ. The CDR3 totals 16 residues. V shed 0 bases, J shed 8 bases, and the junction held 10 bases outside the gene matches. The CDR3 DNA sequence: TGCGCCAGCAGCTTGGTTGGGGCCGGGACAGGGGACGGCTACACCTTC. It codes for CASSLVGAGTGDGYTF.

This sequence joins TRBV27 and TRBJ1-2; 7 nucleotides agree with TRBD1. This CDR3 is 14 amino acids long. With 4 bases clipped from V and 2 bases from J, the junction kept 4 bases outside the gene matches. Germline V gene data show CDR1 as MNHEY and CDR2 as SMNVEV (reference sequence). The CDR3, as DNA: TGTGCCAGCAGTTATAAGACAGGGAACTATGGCTACACCTTC. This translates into CASSYKTGNYGYTF.

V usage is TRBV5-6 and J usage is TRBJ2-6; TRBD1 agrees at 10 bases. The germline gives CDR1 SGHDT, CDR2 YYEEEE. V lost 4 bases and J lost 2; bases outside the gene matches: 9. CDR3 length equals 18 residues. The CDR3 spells CASSVGTGDYAGANVLTF. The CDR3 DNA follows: TGTGCCAGCAGCGTCGGGACAGGGGATTACGCTGGGGCCAACGTCCTGACTTTC.

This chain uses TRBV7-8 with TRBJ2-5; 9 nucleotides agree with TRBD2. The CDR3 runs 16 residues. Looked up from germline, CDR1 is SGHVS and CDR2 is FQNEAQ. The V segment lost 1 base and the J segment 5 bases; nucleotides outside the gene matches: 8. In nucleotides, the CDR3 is TGTGCCAGCAGCTTAGAAGCGCGGGGGGGCCGGGAGACCCAGTACTTC. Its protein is CASSLEARGGRETQYF.

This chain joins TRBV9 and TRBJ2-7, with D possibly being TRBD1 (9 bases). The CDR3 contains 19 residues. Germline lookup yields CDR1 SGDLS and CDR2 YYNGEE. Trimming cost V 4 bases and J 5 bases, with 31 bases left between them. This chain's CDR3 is CASSSNRGRGLAGRDEQYF. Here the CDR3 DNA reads TGTGCCAGCAGCTCAAACAGGGGGCGAGGGCTAGCGGGTAGAGACGAGCAGTACTTC.

The DNA for the CDR3 is TGTGCCAGTAGAATAGAGGGGGCCGGGGAGACCCAGTACTTC. It is translated as CASRIEGAGETQYF. The chain uses TRBV28 and TRBJ2-5, with 7 nucleotides matching TRBD1. Germline V gene sequence: CDR1 MDHEN, CDR2 SYDVKM. With 9 bases clipped from V and 5 bases from J, the junction kept 12 bases outside the gene matches. The CDR3 is 14 amino acids.

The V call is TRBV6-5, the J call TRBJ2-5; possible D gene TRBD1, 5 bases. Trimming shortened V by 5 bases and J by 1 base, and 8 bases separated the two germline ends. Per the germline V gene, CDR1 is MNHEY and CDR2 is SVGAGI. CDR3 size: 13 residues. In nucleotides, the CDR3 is TGTGCCAGCAGTAGGGGCCCCCAAGAGACCCAGTACTTC. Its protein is CASSRGPQETQYF.

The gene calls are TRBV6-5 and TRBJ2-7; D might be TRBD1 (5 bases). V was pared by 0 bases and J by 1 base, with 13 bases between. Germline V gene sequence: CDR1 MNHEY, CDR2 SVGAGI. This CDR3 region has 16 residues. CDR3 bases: TGTGCCAGCAGTTACTCGACCTTCGGACAATCCTACGAGCAGTACTTC. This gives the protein CASSYSTFGQSYEQYF.

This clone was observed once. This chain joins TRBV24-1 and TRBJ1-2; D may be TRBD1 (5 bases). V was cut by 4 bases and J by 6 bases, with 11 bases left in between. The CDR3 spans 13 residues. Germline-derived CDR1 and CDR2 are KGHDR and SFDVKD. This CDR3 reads CATSDRAGDGYTF. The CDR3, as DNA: TGTGCCACCAGTGACAGGGCAGGAGATGGCTACACCTTC.

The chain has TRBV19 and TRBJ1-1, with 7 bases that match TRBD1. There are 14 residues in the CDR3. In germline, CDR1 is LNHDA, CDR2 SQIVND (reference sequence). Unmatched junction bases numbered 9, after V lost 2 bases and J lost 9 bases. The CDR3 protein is CASSIRTGGRKAFF. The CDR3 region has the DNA TGTGCCAGTAGTATACGGACAGGAGGGCGGAAAGCTTTCTTT.

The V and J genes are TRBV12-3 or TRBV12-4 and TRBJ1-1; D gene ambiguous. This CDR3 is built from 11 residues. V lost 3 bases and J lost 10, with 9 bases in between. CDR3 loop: CASSLRAGAFF. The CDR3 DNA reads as TGTGCCAGCAGTTTGAGGGCAGGAGCTTTCTTT.

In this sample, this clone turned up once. CDR3 residues: CASSVATGANSYEQYF. CDR3 bases: TGTGCCAGCAGCGTAGCTACGGGAGCAAACTCCTACGAGCAGTACTTC. The chain is built from TRBV9 and TRBJ2-7; possible D gene TRBD2, 6 bases. V lost 0 bases to trimming and J lost 0 bases, with 13 bases between them. From germline, CDR1 is SGDLS and CDR2 YYNGEE. The CDR3 covers 16 residues.

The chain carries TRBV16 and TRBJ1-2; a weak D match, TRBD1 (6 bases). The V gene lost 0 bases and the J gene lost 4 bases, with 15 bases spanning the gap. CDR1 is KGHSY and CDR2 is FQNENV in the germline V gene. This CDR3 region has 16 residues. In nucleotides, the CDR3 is TGTGCCAGCAGCCAATCGGTAGGGGGTAGTTCCTATGGCTACACCTTC. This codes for CASSQSVGGSSYGYTF.

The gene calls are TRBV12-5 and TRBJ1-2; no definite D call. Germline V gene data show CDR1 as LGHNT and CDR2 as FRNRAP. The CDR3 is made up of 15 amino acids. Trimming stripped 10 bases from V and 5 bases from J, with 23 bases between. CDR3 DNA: TGTGCTATCCTGGAGGAGGGCCAGTTCACTTATGGCTACACCTTC. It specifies CAILEEGQFTYGYTF. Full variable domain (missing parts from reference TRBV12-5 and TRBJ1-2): DARVTQTPRHKVTEMGQEVTMRCQPILGHNTVFWYRQTMMQGLELLAYFRNRAPLDDSGMPKDRFSAEMPDATLATLKIQPSEPRDSAVYFCAILEEGQFTYGYTFGSGTRLTVV.